This TCR beta chain is drawn from a study of CD8+ T cells in alopecia areata (dated by TCRdb to about 2018). Regarding the complete study: Treated patients were enrolled in an open-label pilot trial of oral tofacitinib at 5 to 10 mg twice daily for moderate-to-severe alopecia areata. immunoSEQ multiplex PCR using 35 Vbeta forward primers and 13 Jbeta reverse primers was used to amplify TCRbeta CDR3 regions. For the treated patients, the SALT score, which quantifies what percentage of scalp surface area is affected, served as the measure of disease severity. Scalp clonality was compared across normal scalp (n=4), patchy alopecia areata scalp (n=8), and alopecia totalis/universalis scalp (n=8). Patients on tofacitinib were biopsied at baseline and after 4 and 24 weeks of treatment, and several of the patients also had a later scalp biopsy. On the human side, TCRbeta sequencing was run on scalp tissue and on sorted CD4+ and CD8+ peripheral blood T cells from healthy controls and from alopecia areata patients with either patchy or totalis/universalis disease. Patients received tofacitinib for 6 to 18 months and were then followed off drug for 6 months to check for delayed response and recurrence. RNA came from the PAXgene miRNA kit for fixed scalp, the miRNeasy kit for PBMCs, and the RNeasy kit for mouse skin. To study T cell clonal expansion in alopecia areata, the researchers applied high-throughput TCRbeta sequencing to both the C3H/HeJ mouse model and human patients. What the study reported, not specific to this receptor: Shared TCR sequences between patients were less evident than in mice, which may be partly attributable to HLA diversity in the patient population. Many expanded lesional clones persisted in scalp and blood during tofacitinib treatment, which may partly explain relapse after stopping treatment. Lesional scalp, especially in alopecia totalis/universalis, showed higher clonality and more expanded CD8+ clones than normal scalp, suggesting antigenic drive. Tofacitinib significantly lowered scalp clonality and the number of expanded CD8+ clones among the top 100 scalp clones. Resident alphabeta T cells in normal human skin are also sequenced, complicating scalp TCR repertoire analysis, unlike mouse skin dominated by gammadelta T cells. Because the treated cohort was small and had only one nonresponder, larger studies are needed to examine links between baseline CD8+ expansion and response.

The receptor library was made with the immunoSEQ multiplex PCR assay. To provide template for TCR sequencing, every sample had RNA extracted and reverse transcribed into cDNA. SuperScript III was used for first-strand cDNA synthesis, primed with a 2:1 mix of oligo-dT and random hexamers. A synthetic immune receptor repertoire was used to gauge amplification bias, and whatever bias remained was removed computationally. In the authors' own workflow: After raw reads were preprocessed to remove errors, the CDR3 was defined following IMGT conventions as running from the conserved cysteine to phenylalanine. Clonality was computed by normalizing Shannon entropy by log2 of the number of productive unique TCRs and subtracting the result from 1. CD4 or CD8 identity of scalp clones was inferred by cross-referencing scalp TCRbeta sequences with sorted blood CD4 and CD8 repertoires. In its TCRdb copy, this immuneACCESS table keeps in-frame sequences only and misses some clones. Where compared with another copy, unresolved V genes explain less than half of these, and the others have no known cause. The DNA was the basis for D and trimming; V, J and clone size are from that table. The sample table shows about 190,000 clones, and around three fifths are seen once. The ten largest clones represent under 1.2% of the sample.

Explained via the paper, the time point label denotes: roughly 24 weeks on oral tofacitinib. The treatment or condition label, read with the paper, signifies: oral pan-JAK inhibitor, 5-10 mg twice daily. Lesional scalp punch biopsies and peripheral blood were collected from alopecia areata patients. PBMCs were isolated by density centrifugation and stained for CD3, CD4 and CD8, after which CD4+ and CD8+ T cells were sorted on a FACSAria. This clone came up a few times. Its cognate antigen has yet to be identified. Per-base quality was not reported, and no clone a single base away is much larger than it. Sequenced here: CD4+ T cells sorted from blood, sampled at week 24, from a patient treated with tofacitinib. This receptor was identified in a human donor with alopecia areata.

The CDR3 here reads CASSVEGGAADTQYF. The nucleotide sequence is given as TGTGCCAGCAGCGTAGAAGGGGGGGCCGCAGATACGCAGTATTTT. Recombination linked TRBV9 to TRBJ2-3; the D region possibly corresponds to TRBD2 (7 bases align). From its cysteine to its phenylalanine, the CDR3 spans 15 amino acids. Just CDR3 DNA is preserved here, 45 bases in frame from base 1. The trim is 0 bases for V and 4 bases for J, with a gap of 12 bases between the germline ends. The germline V gene supplies CDR1 SGDLS and CDR2 YYNGEE.